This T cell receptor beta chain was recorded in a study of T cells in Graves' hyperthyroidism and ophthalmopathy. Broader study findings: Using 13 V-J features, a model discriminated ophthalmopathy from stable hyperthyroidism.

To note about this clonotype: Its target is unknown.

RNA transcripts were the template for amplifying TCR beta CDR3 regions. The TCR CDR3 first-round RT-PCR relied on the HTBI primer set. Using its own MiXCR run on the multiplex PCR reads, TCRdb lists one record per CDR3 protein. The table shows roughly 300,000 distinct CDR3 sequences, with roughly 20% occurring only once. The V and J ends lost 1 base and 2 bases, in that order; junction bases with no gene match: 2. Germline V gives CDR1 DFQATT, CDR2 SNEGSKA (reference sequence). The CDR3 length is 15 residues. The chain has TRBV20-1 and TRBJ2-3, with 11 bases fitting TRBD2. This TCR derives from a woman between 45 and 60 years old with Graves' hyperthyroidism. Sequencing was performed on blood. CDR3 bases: TGCAGTGCTAGAGGACTAGCGGGAAACACAGATACGCAGTATTTT. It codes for CSARGLAGNTDTQYF.